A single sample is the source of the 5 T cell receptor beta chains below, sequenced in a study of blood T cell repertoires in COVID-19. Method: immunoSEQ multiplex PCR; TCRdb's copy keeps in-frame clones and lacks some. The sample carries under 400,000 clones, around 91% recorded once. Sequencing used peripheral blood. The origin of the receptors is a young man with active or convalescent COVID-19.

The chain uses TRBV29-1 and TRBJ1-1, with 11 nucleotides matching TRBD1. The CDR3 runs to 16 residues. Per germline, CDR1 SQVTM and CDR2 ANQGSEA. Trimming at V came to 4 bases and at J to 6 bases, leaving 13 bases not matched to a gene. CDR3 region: CSVAGTGGLIAAEAFF. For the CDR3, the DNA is TGCAGCGTTGCTGGGACAGGGGGGCTTATTGCAGCTGAAGCTTTCTTT.

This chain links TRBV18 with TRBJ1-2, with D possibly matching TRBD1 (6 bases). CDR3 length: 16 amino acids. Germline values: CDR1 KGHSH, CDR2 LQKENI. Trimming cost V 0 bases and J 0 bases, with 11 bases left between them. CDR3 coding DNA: TGTGCCAGCTCACCACCGTCACAGGGAGCTAACTATGGCTACACCTTC. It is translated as CASSPPSQGANYGYTF. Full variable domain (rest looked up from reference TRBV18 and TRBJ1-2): NAGVMQNPRHLVRRRGQEARLRCSPMKGHSHVYWYRQLPEEGLKFMVYLQKENIIDESGMPKERFSAEFPKEGPSILRIQQVVRGDSAAYFCASSPPSQGANYGYTFGSGTRLTVV.

CDR3: CASREGDRGSHEQFF. CDR3 DNA sequence: TGTGCCAGCAGAGAAGGGGACAGGGGATCCCACGAGCAGTTCTTC. V and J are TRBV28 and TRBJ2-1; 10 positions agree with TRBD1. Germline lookup yields CDR1 MDHEN and CDR2 SYDVKM. CDR3 length: 15 residues. With 6 bases clipped from V and 10 bases from J, the junction kept 12 bases outside the gene matches.

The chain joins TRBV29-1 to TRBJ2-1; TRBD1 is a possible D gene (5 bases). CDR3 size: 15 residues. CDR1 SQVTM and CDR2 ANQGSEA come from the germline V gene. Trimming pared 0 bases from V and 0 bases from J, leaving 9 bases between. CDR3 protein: CSVEDPRGSYNEQFF. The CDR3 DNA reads TGCAGCGTTGAAGATCCAAGGGGCTCCTACAATGAGCAGTTCTTC.

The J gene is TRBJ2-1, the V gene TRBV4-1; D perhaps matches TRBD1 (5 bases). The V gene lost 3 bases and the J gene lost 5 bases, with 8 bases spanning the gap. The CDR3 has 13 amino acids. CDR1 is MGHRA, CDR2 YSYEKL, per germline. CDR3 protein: CASSQRRDNEQFF. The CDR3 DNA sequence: TGCGCCAGCAGCCAGCGCAGGGACAATGAGCAGTTCTTC.